The entry that follows covers one T cell receptor (beta chain) sequence. Its antigen is currently unknown. With 60 Vbeta and 13 Jbeta primers, the PCR was carried out. Libraries were prepared by immunoSEQ multiplex PCR; TCRdb keeps only in-frame clonotypes and omits some of them. Of 200,000 to 250,000 clones in the sample, about four fifths were seen once. The entry originates in a study of cytomegalovirus exposure and HLA in healthy donors. Looking at the study overall: Early on, a data release was issued that held some 91 million unique TCRs from HLA-typed donors.

CDR3 size: 14 residues. Germline V lookup: CDR1 KGHSH, CDR2 LQKENI. The V and J ends lost 0 bases and 8 bases respectively, with 13 bases between them. General observations from the study: HLA alleles were associated with 16,951 TCR beta sequences in a later analysis at 0.05 false discovery rate.

The TCR originated in a woman aged 40 to 49 in good health and CMV-seropositive. The chain couples TRBV18 to TRBJ1-2, with D perhaps TRBD1 (5 bases). The sample was PBMCs. The CDR3 coding sequence is TGTGCCAGCTCACCACCCGGGACTGCCCTAGGCTACACCTTC. Translation gives CASSPPGTALGYTF.